The sequence of this T cell receptor beta chain was determined in a study of beta chain features in type 1 diabetes. Study details: Patients shared similar age, gender and cell yields with healthy donors. Findings and limits, study-wide: People with Type 1 diabetes carried modestly yet significantly shorter TCRB CDR3s in all four CD4+ subsets. In these data, an HLA type influence on TCRB rearrangement remained unresolved. Compared with healthy donors, patients appeared to share more similar naive, central memory and regulatory TCRB repertoires.

Of the isolated RNA, all was reverse transcribed, and so the sequenced material was expressed TCRB transcripts. Only in-frame clones appear in the TCRdb table, and some are missing; sequencing was by immunoSEQ multiplex PCR. The profile shows a few hundred thousand clones, over 13% of them singletons. Germline V gene sequence: CDR1 SGHTA, CDR2 FQGNSA. The CDR3 is 12 residues long. V lost 2 bases, J lost 3 bases, and 3 bases lay in between. This clone was seen more than once but under ten times. Antigen: not known. This clonotype was obtained from a woman in her late teens or twenties in good health. The sample taken for sequencing was naive CD4+ T cells from blood. The J gene is TRBJ2-3, the V gene TRBV7-2; D remains unclear. In DNA, the CDR3 is TGTGCCAGCAGCTTACTGACAGATACGCAGTATTTT. Residues: CASSLLTDTQYF.